A single sample gave rise to the 28 T cell receptor beta chains below, sequenced in a study of T cell responses to AZD1222 COVID-19 vaccine. The method was immunoSEQ multiplex PCR; TCRdb's version includes in-frame clones alone and lacks a portion of them. This repertoire shows 100,000 to 150,000 clones, 80% to 90% found once; its top ten account for more than 5.5%. The input for sequencing was peripheral blood, taken on day 0 of AZD1222 vaccination. These receptors all come from an adult in good health.

The rearrangement links TRBV12-2 to TRBJ2-7; the tabulated D call, TRBD1, remains unverified against the DNA. TRBV12-2 represents a pseudogene. The CDR3 spans 19 residues. CDR3 amino acids: CASRFVSYPLGTGSYEQYF. CDR3 bases: TGTGCAAGTCGCTTCGTTTCCTACCCCCTTGGGACAGGGTCCTACGAGCAGTACTTC.

CDR3 sequence: CASSPPGTVEADTQYF. The CDR3 nucleotides are TGTGCCAGCTCACCACCCGGGACAGTCGAGGCAGATACGCAGTATTTT. V is TRBV18 and J is TRBJ2-3, with 7 bases fitting TRBD1. V lost 0 bases and J lost 4; bases outside the gene matches: 7. The CDR3 runs to 16 residues. The V gene's germline CDR1 is KGHSH and CDR2 LQKENI.

The chain uses TRBV27 and TRBJ2-3; 9 nucleotides match TRBD2. This CDR3 is 15 amino acids long. Germline V gene lookup returns CDR1 MNHEY and CDR2 SMNVEV (reference sequence). V lost 5 bases and J lost 2; bases outside the gene matches: 5. CDR3 sequence: CASSHLAGSTDTQYF. As DNA, the CDR3 is TGTGCCAGCAGTCACCTAGCGGGATCCACAGATACGCAGTATTTT.

This chain links TRBV2 with TRBJ1-2; D remains ambiguous. The CDR3 is 14 residues long. V lost 1 base and J lost 5, with 11 bases in between. Germline CDR1 SNHLY, CDR2 FYNNEI. In DNA form, the CDR3 reads TGTGCCAGCAGTGAAGTGAGTACGGAGTATGGCTACACCTTC. Translating it yields CASSEVSTEYGYTF.

The chain carries TRBV7-9 and TRBJ1-1, with D possibly matching TRBD1 (5 bases). Germline CDR1 SEHNR, CDR2 FQNEAQ (reference sequence). The CDR3 loop spans 14 amino acids. The V and J ends lost 4 bases and 1 base respectively, with 10 bases between them. The CDR3 coding sequence is TGTGCCAGCAGCTCTAGGGACCAGAACACTGAAGCTTTCTTT. It encodes CASSSRDQNTEAFF.

The rearrangement links TRBV5-1 to TRBJ2-7, with TRBD1 as a possible D gene (5 bases). CDR1 is SGHRS and CDR2 is YFSETQ in the germline V gene. This CDR3 spans 13 amino acids. V was trimmed by 1 base and J by 5 bases, leaving 10 bases between them. The CDR3 DNA is TGCGCCAGCAGCTTGCAGGGTCCCAACGAGCAGTACTTC. Translated, it gives CASSLQGPNEQYF.

This chain uses TRBV28 with TRBJ1-1, with D possibly TRBD1 on 5 matching bases. The CDR3 length is 16 residues. V lost 5 bases and J lost 8, with 24 bases in between. CDR1 is MDHEN, CDR2 SYDVKM, per germline. Here the CDR3 reads CASSGSRQGLPPEAFF. As DNA, the CDR3 is TGTGCCAGCAGTGGGTCAAGGCAGGGCCTTCCCCCCGAAGCTTTCTTT.

This clone was observed once. This chain joins TRBV28 and TRBJ1-2; no reliable D call. Between the trimmed V and J ends, which lost 3 bases and 3 bases, there was a span of 14 bases. The length of the CDR3 is 15 residues. Germline CDR1 MDHEN, CDR2 SYDVKM. The DNA for the CDR3 is TGTGCCAGCAGTTTTAGCTTTAGTGGGGACTATGGCTACACCTTC. Translating gives CASSFSFSGDYGYTF.

The chain carries TRBV5-5 and TRBJ1-2; 9 bases are a match to TRBD1. The CDR3 spans 15 residues. V trimming: 0 bases; J trimming: 4 bases; junction bases outside the gene matches: 4. Germline V gene sequence: CDR1 SGHKS, CDR2 YYEKEE (reference sequence). The DNA for the CDR3 is TGTGCCAGCAGCTTGGATACAGGGGGCAGCTATGGCTACACCTTC. Its protein is CASSLDTGGSYGYTF.

This chain links TRBV7-2 with TRBJ1-2; 8 bases match TRBD1. This CDR3 is 13 amino acids long. Germline V gene sequence: CDR1 SGHTA, CDR2 FQGNSA. J lost 8 bases, V lost 2 bases, and 4 bases had no gene match. CDR3 sequence reads: CASSLNRGDGYTF. The CDR3 coding sequence is TGTGCCAGCAGCTTAAACAGGGGGGACGGCTACACCTTC.

This clone turned up a few times. This chain connects TRBV9 to TRBJ1-1, with TRBD1 identical over 9 bases. Germline trimming cut 0 bases from V and 5 bases from J; bases unmatched to any gene: 5. This CDR3 contains 15 residues. Per the germline V gene, CDR1 is SGDLS and CDR2 is YYNGEE. The CDR3 nucleotides read TGTGCCAGCAGCGTAGGGGGACAGGGAAGGACTGAAGCTTTCTTT. Amino acids: CASSVGGQGRTEAFF.

This chain links TRBV11-2 with TRBJ2-1, with 8 positions matching TRBD1. There are 13 residues in the CDR3. The V gene's germline CDR1 is SGHAT and CDR2 FQNNGV. Germline trimming cut 3 bases from V and 15 bases from J; bases unmatched to any gene: 10. CDR3: CASSLTGAPHRFF. DNA of the CDR3: TGTGCCAGCAGCTTGACAGGGGCACCCCACCGGTTCTTC.

The J gene is TRBJ1-3, the V gene TRBV5-1; D call uncertain. V was trimmed by 0 bases and J by 3 bases, leaving 4 bases between them. The CDR3 is made up of 13 amino acids. Germline V gives CDR1 SGHRS, CDR2 YFSETQ. The CDR3 DNA sequence: TGCGCCAGCAGCTTGGGCGTTGGAAACACCATATATTTT. Encoded protein: CASSLGVGNTIYF.

The rearrangement uses TRBV19 and TRBJ1-1; D is ambiguous. The CDR3 runs to 14 residues. V lost 2 bases to trimming and J lost 11 bases, with 18 bases between them. Germline assignment: CDR1 LNHDA and CDR2 SQIVND (reference sequence). In nucleotides, the CDR3 is TGTGCCAGTAGTATACCAAACTCAGCCGGGGAGGCTTTCTTT. Translating it yields CASSIPNSAGEAFF.

The rearrangement uses TRBV9 and TRBJ2-1; 11 positions agree with TRBD2. There are 20 residues in the CDR3. Germline V gene lookup returns CDR1 SGDLS and CDR2 YYNGEE. V was pared by 6 bases and J by 0 bases, with 17 bases of the junction left unmatched. The CDR3, as DNA: TGTGCCAGCACAGACGGGACTAGCGGTAAACCTTGGAGCTCCTACAATGAGCAGTTCTTC. Amino acids: CASTDGTSGKPWSSYNEQFF. The variable domain in full, with the rest retrieved from reference TRBV9 and TRBJ2-1, is DSGVTQTPKHLITATGQRVTLRCSPRSGDLSVYWYQQSLDQGLQFLIQYYNGEERAKGNILERFSAQQFPDLHSELNLSSLELGDSALYFCASTDGTSGKPWSSYNEQFFGPGTRLTVL.

The rearrangement links TRBV7-9 to TRBJ1-4, with D maybe TRBD1 (6 bases). Germline CDR1 reads SEHNR; CDR2 reads FQNEAQ (reference sequence). V lost 6 bases, J lost 6 bases, and 17 bases lay in between. The CDR3 loop spans 15 amino acids. The CDR3 DNA is TGTGCCAGCAGGCGGGTGGACAGCTCGGATGAAAAACTGTTTTTT. Amino acid sequence: CASRRVDSSDEKLFF.

This clone was picked up many times. The chain links TRBV5-8 to TRBJ2-5; D is undetermined. The germline V and J ends were trimmed by 4 bases and 1 base, with 8 bases remaining between them. Germline CDR1 SGHTS, CDR2 YDEGEE. The length of the CDR3 is 13 residues. CDR3 in DNA: TGTGCCAGCAGCCCCCCGGCCCAAGAGACCCAGTACTTC. Amino acid sequence: CASSPPAQETQYF.

The chain has TRBV7-9 and TRBJ2-1; 11 nucleotides line up with TRBD2. V was pared by 3 bases and J by 4 bases, with 5 bases of the junction left unmatched. This CDR3 is built from 16 residues. CDR1 is SEHNR, CDR2 FQNEAQ, per germline (reference sequence). CDR3 sequence: CASSLASGGTYNEQFF. In DNA form, the CDR3 reads TGTGCCAGCAGCTTGGCTAGCGGGGGGACTTACAATGAGCAGTTCTTC.

The V gene is TRBV7-9, the J gene TRBJ2-5, with 14 bases identical to TRBD2. Trimming removed 1 base from V and 2 bases from J; junction bases left unmatched: 0. From germline, CDR1 is SEHNR and CDR2 FQNEAQ (reference sequence). There are 16 residues in the CDR3. CDR3 DNA sequence: TGTGCCAGCAGCTTAGGGACTAGCGGGGGGCAAGAGACCCAGTACTTC. Protein product: CASSLGTSGGQETQYF.

The J gene is TRBJ2-7, the V gene TRBV6-6, with D tentatively TRBD2 (6 bases). The CDR3 is made up of 14 amino acids. The V end was cut by 7 bases, the J end by 5 bases, with 18 bases between. Germline V lookup: CDR1 MNHNY, CDR2 SVGAGI (reference sequence). The CDR3 region has the DNA TGTGCCAGCATTCTAATAGCGGTCCCCAACGAGCAGTACTTC. The encoded protein is CASILIAVPNEQYF.

The chain has TRBV19 and TRBJ1-2, with D perhaps TRBD1 (5 bases). The CDR3 spans 14 residues. Germline CDR1 reads LNHDA; CDR2 reads SQIVND (reference sequence). Trimming pared 11 bases from V and 4 bases from J, leaving 20 bases between. The CDR3 DNA follows: TGTGCCTGCCGGGGGGAGGGGCTCGGCTATGGCTACACCTTC. It yields the protein CACRGEGLGYGYTF.

The chain joins TRBV5-4 to TRBJ2-2; D is possibly TRBD2 (6 bases). Germline assignment: CDR1 SGHNT and CDR2 YYREEE (reference sequence). The CDR3 length is 16 residues. V lost 3 bases and J 0 bases, leaving 12 bases between the germline ends. CDR3 bases: TGTGCCAGCAGCTCCCCAGCGGGCCCGAACACCGGGGAGCTGTTTTTT. This encodes CASSSPAGPNTGELFF.

V gene TRBV6-2 or TRBV6-3 combines with J gene TRBJ1-5, with no clear D. The germline V gene encodes CDR1 MNHEY and CDR2 SVGEGT. The CDR3 spans 16 residues. V lost 4 bases to trimming and J lost 0 bases, with 13 bases between them. For the CDR3, the DNA is TGTGCCAGCAGTTCCCTCGACCCTTATAGCAATCAGCCCCAGCATTTT. Translating gives CASSSLDPYSNQPQHF.

CDR3 protein: CASSVAGALRDTQYF. For the CDR3, the DNA is TGTGCCAGCAGCGTAGCGGGGGCGTTGCGGGATACGCAGTATTTT. The chain combines TRBV9 with TRBJ2-3; the D call may be TRBD1 or TRBD2 (6 bases each). Germline CDR1 reads SGDLS; CDR2 reads YYNGEE. The ends were cut back, 0 bases at V and 6 bases at J, with 14 bases in the middle. The CDR3 contains 15 residues.

V usage is TRBV6-5 and J usage is TRBJ1-3; D gene ambiguous. Germline V gene lookup returns CDR1 MNHEY and CDR2 SVGAGI. The CDR3 consists of 12 residues. V was clipped by 5 bases and J by 4 bases, with 6 bases between them. The CDR3 nucleotides are TGTGCCAGCAGTCCTCAAGGAAACACCATATATTTT. Amino acids: CASSPQGNTIYF.

V gene TRBV11-3 combines with J gene TRBJ1-2; D gene ambiguous. This CDR3 region has 15 residues. Germline loops: CDR1 SGHNT, CDR2 YENEEA. The V end was cut by 2 bases, the J end by 2 bases, with 12 bases between. CDR3 bases: TGTGCCAGCAGCTTAAACGGCGGACCCAACTATGGCTACACCTTC. It is translated as CASSLNGGPNYGYTF.

CDR3 nucleotides: TGCGCCAGCAGCCAAGATGAGGGGAACCTCTACAATGAGCAGTTCTTC. Translation gives CASSQDEGNLYNEQFF. The chain couples TRBV4-1 to TRBJ2-1; tentatively, D is TRBD1 or TRBD2 (5 bases each). Germline assignment: CDR1 MGHRA and CDR2 YSYEKL. The CDR3 length is 16 residues. The ends were cut back, 0 bases at V and 3 bases at J, with 12 bases in the middle.

The rearrangement links TRBV5-1 to TRBJ2-3, with TRBD1 matching 9 bases. The germline V gene has CDR1 SGHRS and CDR2 YFSETQ. This CDR3 is 15 amino acids long. Trimming took 6 bases from V and 2 from J; bases not matched to a gene: 7. CDR3 protein: CASTVQGAHTDTQYF. The CDR3 nucleotides read TGCGCCAGCACGGTACAGGGGGCGCACACAGATACGCAGTATTTT.